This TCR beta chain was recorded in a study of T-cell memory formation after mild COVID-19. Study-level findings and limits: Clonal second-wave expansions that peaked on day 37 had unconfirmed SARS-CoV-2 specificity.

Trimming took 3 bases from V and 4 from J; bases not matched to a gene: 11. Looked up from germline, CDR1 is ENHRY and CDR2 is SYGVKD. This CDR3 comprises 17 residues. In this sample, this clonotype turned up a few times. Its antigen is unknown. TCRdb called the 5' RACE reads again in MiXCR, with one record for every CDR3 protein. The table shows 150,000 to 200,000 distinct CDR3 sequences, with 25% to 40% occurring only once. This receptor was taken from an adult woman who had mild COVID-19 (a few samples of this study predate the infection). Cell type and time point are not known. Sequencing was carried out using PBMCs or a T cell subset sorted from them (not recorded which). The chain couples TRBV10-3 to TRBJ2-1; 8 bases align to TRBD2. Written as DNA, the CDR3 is TGTGCCATCAGTGAAGTCCAGCGGGGGAGGGCATACAATGAGCAGTTCTTC. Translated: CAISEVQRGRAYNEQFF.